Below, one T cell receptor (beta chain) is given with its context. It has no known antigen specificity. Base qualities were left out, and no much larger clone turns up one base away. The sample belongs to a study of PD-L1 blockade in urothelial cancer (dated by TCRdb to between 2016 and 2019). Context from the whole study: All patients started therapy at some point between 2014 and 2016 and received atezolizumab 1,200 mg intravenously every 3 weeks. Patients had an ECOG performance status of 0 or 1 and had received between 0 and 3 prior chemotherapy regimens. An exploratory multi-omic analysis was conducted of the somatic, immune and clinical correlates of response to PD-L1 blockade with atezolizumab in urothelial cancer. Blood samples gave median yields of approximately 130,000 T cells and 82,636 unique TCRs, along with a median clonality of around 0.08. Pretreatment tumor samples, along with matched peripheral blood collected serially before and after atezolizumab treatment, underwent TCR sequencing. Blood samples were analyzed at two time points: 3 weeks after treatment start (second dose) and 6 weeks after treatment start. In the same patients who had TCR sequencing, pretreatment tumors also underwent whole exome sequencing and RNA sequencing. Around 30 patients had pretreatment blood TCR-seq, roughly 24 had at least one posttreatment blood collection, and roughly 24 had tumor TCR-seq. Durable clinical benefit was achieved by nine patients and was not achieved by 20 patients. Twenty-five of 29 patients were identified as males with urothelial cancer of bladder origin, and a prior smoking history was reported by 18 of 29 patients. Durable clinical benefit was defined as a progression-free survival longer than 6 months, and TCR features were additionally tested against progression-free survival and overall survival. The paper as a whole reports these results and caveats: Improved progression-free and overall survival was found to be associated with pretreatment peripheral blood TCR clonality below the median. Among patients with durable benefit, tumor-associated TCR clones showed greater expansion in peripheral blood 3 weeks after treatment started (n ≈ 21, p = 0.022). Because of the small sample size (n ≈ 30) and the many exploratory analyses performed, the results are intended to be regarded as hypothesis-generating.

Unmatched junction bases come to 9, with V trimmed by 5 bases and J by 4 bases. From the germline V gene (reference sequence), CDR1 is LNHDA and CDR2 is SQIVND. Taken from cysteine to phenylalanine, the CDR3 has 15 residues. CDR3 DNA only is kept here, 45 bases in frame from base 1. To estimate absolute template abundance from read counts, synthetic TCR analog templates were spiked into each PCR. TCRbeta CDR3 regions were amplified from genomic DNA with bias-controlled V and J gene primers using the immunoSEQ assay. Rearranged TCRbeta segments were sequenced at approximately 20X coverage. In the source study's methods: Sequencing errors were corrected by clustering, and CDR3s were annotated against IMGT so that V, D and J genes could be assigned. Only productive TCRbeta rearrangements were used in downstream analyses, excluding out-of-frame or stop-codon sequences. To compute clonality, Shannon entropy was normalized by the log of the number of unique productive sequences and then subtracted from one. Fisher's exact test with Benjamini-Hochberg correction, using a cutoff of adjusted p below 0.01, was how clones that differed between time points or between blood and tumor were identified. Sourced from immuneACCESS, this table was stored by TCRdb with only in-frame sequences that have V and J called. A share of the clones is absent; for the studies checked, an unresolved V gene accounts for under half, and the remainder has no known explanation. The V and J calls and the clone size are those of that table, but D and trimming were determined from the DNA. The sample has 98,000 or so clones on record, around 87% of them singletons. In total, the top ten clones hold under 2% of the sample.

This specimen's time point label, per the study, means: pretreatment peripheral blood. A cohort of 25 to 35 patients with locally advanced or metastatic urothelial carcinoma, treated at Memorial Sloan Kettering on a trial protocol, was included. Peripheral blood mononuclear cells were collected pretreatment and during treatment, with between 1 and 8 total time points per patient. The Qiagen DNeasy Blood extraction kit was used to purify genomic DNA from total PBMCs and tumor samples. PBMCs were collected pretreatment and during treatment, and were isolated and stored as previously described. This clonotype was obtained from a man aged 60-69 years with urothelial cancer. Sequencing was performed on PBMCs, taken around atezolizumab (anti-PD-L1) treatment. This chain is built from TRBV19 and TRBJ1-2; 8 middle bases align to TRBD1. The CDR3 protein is CASSEIGQGGYGYTF. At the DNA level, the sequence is TGTGCCAGTAGTGAGATCGGACAGGGTGGCTATGGCTACACCTTC.